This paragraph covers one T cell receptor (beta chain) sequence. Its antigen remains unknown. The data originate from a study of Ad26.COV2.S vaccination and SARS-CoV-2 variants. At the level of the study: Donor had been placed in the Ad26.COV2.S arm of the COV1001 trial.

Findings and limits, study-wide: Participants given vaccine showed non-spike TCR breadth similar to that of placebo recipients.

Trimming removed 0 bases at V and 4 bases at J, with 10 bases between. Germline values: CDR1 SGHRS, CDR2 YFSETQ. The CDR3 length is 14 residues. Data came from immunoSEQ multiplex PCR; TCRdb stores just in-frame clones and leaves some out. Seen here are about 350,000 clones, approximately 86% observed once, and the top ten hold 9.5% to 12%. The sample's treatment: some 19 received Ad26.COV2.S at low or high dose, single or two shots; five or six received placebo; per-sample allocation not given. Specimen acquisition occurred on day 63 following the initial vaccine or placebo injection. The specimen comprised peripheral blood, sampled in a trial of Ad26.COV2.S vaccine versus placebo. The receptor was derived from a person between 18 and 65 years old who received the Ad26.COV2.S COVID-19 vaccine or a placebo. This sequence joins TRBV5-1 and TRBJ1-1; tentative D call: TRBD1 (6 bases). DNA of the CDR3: TGCGCCAGCAGCTTGGTTGGGACACCCACTGAAGCTTTCTTT. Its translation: CASSLVGTPTEAFF. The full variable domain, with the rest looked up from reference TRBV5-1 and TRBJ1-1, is KAGVTQTPRYLIKTRGQQVTLSCSPISGHRSVSWYQQTPGQGLQFLFEYFSETQRNKGNFPGRFSGRQFSNSRSEMNVSTLELGDSALYLCASSLVGTPTEAFFGQGTRLTVV.